These 16 T cell receptor beta chains share one sample of origin, sequenced in a study of response to subunit inactivated influenza vaccine. MiXCR, applied by TCRdb to the RT-PCR reads, yields one record per CDR3 protein. The table shows about 780,000 distinct CDR3 sequences, with about a fifth occurring only once. Specimen: PBMCs from blood, collected roughly 5 days after vaccination. These TCRs come from a man aged 45-65 years who received an inactivated influenza vaccine.

The chain couples TRBV27 to TRBJ1-6; TRBD1 matches 9 bases. Unmatched junction bases numbered 12, after V lost 8 bases and J lost 10 bases. Per germline, CDR1 MNHEY and CDR2 SMNVEV (reference sequence). The CDR3 contains 15 residues. CDR3 DNA: TGTGCCAGCCGGACGGGACAGGGTTTCGGGTCACCCCTCCACTTT. Translation gives CASRTGQGFGSPLHF.

The gene calls are TRBV20-1 and TRBJ1-3; no reliable D call. V was trimmed by 3 bases and J by 0 bases, leaving 6 bases between them. Germline assignment: CDR1 DFQATT and CDR2 SNEGSKA (reference sequence). This CDR3 comprises 13 residues. The CDR3 region has the DNA TGCAGTGCTAGGCACGGCTCTGGAAACACCATATATTTT. This encodes CSARHGSGNTIYF.

V and J are TRBV4-3 and TRBJ2-3, with D perhaps TRBD1 (5 bases). This CDR3 has 15 residues. CDR1 and CDR2 from the germline V gene are LGHNA and YSLEER. Trimming cost V 0 bases and J 6 bases, with 13 bases left between them. In DNA form, the CDR3 reads TGCGCCAGCAGCCAAGATGGGTCAGGGTCCGATACGCAGTATTTT. This codes for CASSQDGSGSDTQYF.

The J gene is TRBJ2-1, the V gene TRBV6-2 or TRBV6-3, with D perhaps given as TRBD1 or TRBD2 (6 bases each). The V gene's germline CDR1 is MNHEY and CDR2 SVGEGT. V was trimmed by 2 bases and J by 3 bases, leaving 11 bases between them. The CDR3 spans 15 residues. CDR3 DNA: TGTGCCAGCAGTTACGTCGGGGGCCTCTACAATGAGCAGTTCTTC. Translated, it gives CASSYVGGLYNEQFF.

This clonotype was detected a few times. The chain links TRBV5-6 to TRBJ2-1, with D possibly TRBD1 on 6 matching bases. Germline CDR1 reads SGHDT; CDR2 reads YYEEEE. V was clipped by 0 bases and J by 8 bases, with 12 bases between them. CDR3 length: 14 residues. This CDR3 is CASSLVSGAYEQFF. The CDR3 coding sequence is TGTGCCAGCAGCTTGGTCTCAGGGGCCTATGAGCAGTTCTTC.

This chain connects TRBV7-9 to TRBJ1-6; no clear D. In germline, CDR1 is SEHNR, CDR2 FQNEAQ (reference sequence). Trimming shortened V by 4 bases and J by 6 bases, and 10 bases separated the two germline ends. This CDR3 region has 14 residues. CDR3 in amino acids: CASSSTSSNSPLHF. CDR3 in DNA: TGTGCCAGCAGCTCAACAAGTAGTAATTCACCCCTCCACTTT.

In this sample, this clonotype turned up a few times. The J gene is TRBJ2-5, the V gene TRBV4-2; TRBD2 aligns across 7 bases. CDR3 length equals 13 residues. Germline values: CDR1 LGHNA, CDR2 YNFKEQ. Trimming took 3 bases from V and 5 from J; bases not matched to a gene: 3. The CDR3 region has the DNA TGTGCCAGCAGCCAGGGAGGGTGGGAGACCCAGTACTTC. Amino acids: CASSQGGWETQYF.

This clonotype was detected ten times or more. The chain links TRBV15 to TRBJ2-7; D might be TRBD2 (5 bases). Per the germline V gene, CDR1 is LNHNV and CDR2 is YYDKDF (reference sequence). The CDR3 is made up of 15 amino acids. The V and J ends lost 0 bases and 1 base respectively, with 10 bases between them. The CDR3 protein is CATSRERVGSYEQYF. The CDR3, as DNA: TGTGCCACCAGCAGAGAGAGGGTGGGGTCCTACGAGCAGTACTTC. Based on the CDR3 plus reference TRBV15 and TRBJ2-7, the full variable domain is DAMVIQNPRYQVTQFGKPVTLSCSQTLNHNVMYWYQQKSSQAPKLLFHYYDKDFNNEADTPDNFQSRRPNTSFCFLDIRSPGLGDTAMYLCATSRERVGSYEQYFGPGTRLTVT.

The chain uses TRBV30 and TRBJ1-2; tentative D call: TRBD1 (5 bases). The CDR3 has 13 residues. Between the trimmed V and J ends, which lost 1 base and 4 bases, there was a span of 10 bases. In germline, CDR1 is GTSNPN, CDR2 SVGIG (reference sequence). The DNA for the CDR3 is TGTGCCTGGAGTGAACAGGATTTCTATGGCTACACCTTC. Translation: CAWSEQDFYGYTF.

The rearrangement links TRBV7-2 to TRBJ2-4; D ambiguous. Trimming shortened V by 5 bases and J by 0 bases, and 11 bases separated the two germline ends. The CDR3 contains 15 residues. Germline assignment: CDR1 SGHTA and CDR2 FQGNSA. The CDR3 nucleotides are TGTGCCAGCAGCCGAACTCAGCTAGCCAAAAACATTCAGTACTTC. Translating gives CASSRTQLAKNIQYF.

Only a few counts were recorded for this clonotype. This chain connects TRBV27 to TRBJ1-6; D call uncertain. The CDR3 consists of 14 residues. The germline V gene encodes CDR1 MNHEY and CDR2 SMNVEV (reference sequence). Deletions cut 3 bases from V and 7 bases from J, with 10 bases between. This chain's CDR3 is CASSFGMRNSPLHF. The CDR3 DNA is TGTGCCAGCAGTTTCGGGATGAGGAATTCACCCCTCCACTTT.

This clonotype showed up just a few times. The chain is built from TRBV9 and TRBJ2-3; 8 nucleotides align to TRBD1. The CDR3 has 15 amino acids. Germline CDR1 is SGDLS and CDR2 is YYNGEE. Trimming took 4 bases from V and 2 from J; bases not matched to a gene: 6. In nucleotides, the CDR3 is TGTGCCAGCAGCACGACAGGGGCACACACAGATACGCAGTATTTT. It encodes CASSTTGAHTDTQYF.

This clonotype was seen more than once but under ten times. One end of the junction does not line up with germline, which may come from a read error. The rearrangement links TRBV29-1 to TRBJ2-5; 8 bases are shared with TRBD1. Germline V lookup: CDR1 SQVTM, CDR2 ANQGSEA. This CDR3 is 12 amino acids long. The CDR3 loop reads CSVGASTGQALF. The CDR3 coding sequence is TGCAGCGTTGGGGCCTCCACGGGACAGGCTCTTTTC. The variable domain in full, completed from reference TRBV29-1 and TRBJ2-5, reads SAVISQKPSRDICQRGTSLTIQCQVDSQVTMMFWYRQQPGQSLTLIATANQGSEATYESGFVIDKFPISRPNLTFSTLTVSNMSPEDSSIYLCSVGASTGQALFGPGTRLLVL.

This clonotype was recorded a few times. V is TRBV28 and J is TRBJ1-2; D gene unclear. V lost 7 bases and J lost 0, with 6 bases in between. The germline CDR1 and CDR2 sequences are MDHEN and SYDVKM. This CDR3 is built from 12 residues. As DNA, the CDR3 is TGTGCCAGCACCAGCCCTAACTATGGCTACACCTTC. Amino acid sequence: CASTSPNYGYTF.

This clonotype was picked up a small number of times. V gene TRBV11-1 combines with J gene TRBJ2-2; D possibly corresponds to TRBD1 (7 bases). The CDR3 is 18 amino acids. Between the trimmed V and J ends, which lost 5 bases and 3 bases, there was a span of 22 bases. CDR1 is SGHAT, CDR2 FQDESV, per germline (reference sequence). This CDR3 reads CASSRSGGLPFDTGELFF. In nucleotides, the CDR3 is TGTGCCAGCAGCCGCTCAGGGGGACTCCCCTTCGACACCGGGGAGCTGTTTTTT.

This clonotype came up a few times. The chain links TRBV4-1 to TRBJ2-1; a possible D gene is TRBD1 (6 bases). This CDR3 comprises 14 residues. Deletions cut 4 bases from V and 6 bases from J, with 13 bases between. Germline V gene data show CDR1 as MGHRA and CDR2 as YSYEKL. The CDR3 here is CASSPSDSINEQFF. The CDR3 DNA reads TGCGCCAGCAGCCCCTCGGACAGCATCAATGAGCAGTTCTTC.